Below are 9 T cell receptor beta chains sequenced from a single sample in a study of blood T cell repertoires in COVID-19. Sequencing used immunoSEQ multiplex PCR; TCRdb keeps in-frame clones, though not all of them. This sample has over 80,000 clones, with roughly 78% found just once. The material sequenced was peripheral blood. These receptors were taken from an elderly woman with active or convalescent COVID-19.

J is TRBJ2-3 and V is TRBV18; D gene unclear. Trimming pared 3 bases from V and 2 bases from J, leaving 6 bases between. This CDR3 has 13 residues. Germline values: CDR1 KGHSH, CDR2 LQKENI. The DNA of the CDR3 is TGTGCCAGCTCACCCAATCCCACAGATACGCAGTATTTT. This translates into CASSPNPTDTQYF.

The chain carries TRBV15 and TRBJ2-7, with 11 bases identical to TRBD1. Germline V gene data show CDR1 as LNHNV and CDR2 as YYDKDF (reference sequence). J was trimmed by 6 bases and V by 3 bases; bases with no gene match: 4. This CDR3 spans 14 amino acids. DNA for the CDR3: TGTGCCACCAGCAGGGACAGGGGGCTCGTCGAGCAGTACTTC. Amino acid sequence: CATSRDRGLVEQYF.

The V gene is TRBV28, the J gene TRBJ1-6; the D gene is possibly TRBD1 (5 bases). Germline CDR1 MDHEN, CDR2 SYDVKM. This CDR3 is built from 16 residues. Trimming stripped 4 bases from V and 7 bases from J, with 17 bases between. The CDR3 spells CASSSPGVGENSPLHF. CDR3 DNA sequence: TGTGCCAGCAGTTCCCCGGGGGTGGGAGAGAATTCACCCCTCCACTTT.

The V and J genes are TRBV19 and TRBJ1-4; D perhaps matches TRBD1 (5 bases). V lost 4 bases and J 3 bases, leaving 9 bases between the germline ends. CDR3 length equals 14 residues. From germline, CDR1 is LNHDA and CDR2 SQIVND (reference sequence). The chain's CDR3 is CASSTGWANEKLFF. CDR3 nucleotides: TGTGCCAGTAGTACAGGGTGGGCTAATGAAAAACTGTTTTTT. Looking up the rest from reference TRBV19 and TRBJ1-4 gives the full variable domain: DGGITQSPKYLFRKEGQNVTLSCEQNLNHDAMYWYRQDPGQGLRLIYYSQIVNDFQKGDIAEGYSVSREKKESFPLTVTSAQKNPTAFYLCASSTGWANEKLFFGSGTQLSVL.

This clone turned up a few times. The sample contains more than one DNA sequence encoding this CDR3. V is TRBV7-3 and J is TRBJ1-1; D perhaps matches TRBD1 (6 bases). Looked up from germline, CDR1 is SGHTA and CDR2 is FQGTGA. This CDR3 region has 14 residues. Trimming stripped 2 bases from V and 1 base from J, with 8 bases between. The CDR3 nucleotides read TGTGCCAGCAGCTTACAGGGGTCGAACACTGAAGCTTTCTTT. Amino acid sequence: CASSLQGSNTEAFF.

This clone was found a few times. The CDR3 region has the DNA TGTGCCAGGTCCCGGGACATTTCCTACGAGCAGTACTTC. Translated: CARSRDISYEQYF. The chain combines TRBV19 with TRBJ2-7; a possible D gene is TRBD1 (6 bases). The V gene's germline CDR1 is LNHDA and CDR2 SQIVND (reference sequence). Trimming shortened V by 9 bases and J by 1 base, and 13 bases separated the two germline ends. The CDR3 is made up of 13 amino acids.

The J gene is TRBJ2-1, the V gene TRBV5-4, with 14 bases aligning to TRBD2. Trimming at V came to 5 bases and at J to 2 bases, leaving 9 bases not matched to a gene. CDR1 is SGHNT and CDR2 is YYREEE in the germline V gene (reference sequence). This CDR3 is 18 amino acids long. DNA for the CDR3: TGTGCCAGCAGGGACGGACTAGCGGGAGGCCCCCCCTACAATGAGCAGTTCTTC. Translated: CASRDGLAGGPPYNEQFF.

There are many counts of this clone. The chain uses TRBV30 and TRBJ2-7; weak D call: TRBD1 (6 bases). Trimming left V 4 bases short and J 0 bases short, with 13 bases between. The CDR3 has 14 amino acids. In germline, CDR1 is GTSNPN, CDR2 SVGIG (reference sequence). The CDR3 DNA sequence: TGTGCCTGGATGGGTCAGGGGTCCTCCTACGAGCAGTACTTC. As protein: CAWMGQGSSYEQYF.

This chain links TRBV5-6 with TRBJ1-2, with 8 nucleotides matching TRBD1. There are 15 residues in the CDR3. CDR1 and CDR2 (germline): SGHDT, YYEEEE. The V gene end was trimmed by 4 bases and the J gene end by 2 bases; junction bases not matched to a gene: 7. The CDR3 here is CASSEQDRVNYGYTF. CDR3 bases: TGTGCCAGCAGCGAGCAGGACAGGGTGAACTATGGCTACACCTTC.